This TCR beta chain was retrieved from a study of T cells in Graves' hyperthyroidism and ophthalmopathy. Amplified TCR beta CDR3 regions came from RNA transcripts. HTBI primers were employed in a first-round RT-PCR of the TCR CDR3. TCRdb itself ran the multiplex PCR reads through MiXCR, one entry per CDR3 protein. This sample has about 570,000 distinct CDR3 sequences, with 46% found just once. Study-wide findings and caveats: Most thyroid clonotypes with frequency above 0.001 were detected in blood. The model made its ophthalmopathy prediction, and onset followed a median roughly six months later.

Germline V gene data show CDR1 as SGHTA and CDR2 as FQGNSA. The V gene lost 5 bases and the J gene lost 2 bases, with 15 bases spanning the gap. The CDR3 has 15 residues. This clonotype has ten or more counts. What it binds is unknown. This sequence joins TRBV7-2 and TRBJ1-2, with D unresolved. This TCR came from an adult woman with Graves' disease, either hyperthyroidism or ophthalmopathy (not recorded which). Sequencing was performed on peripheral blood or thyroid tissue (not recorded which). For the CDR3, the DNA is TGTGCCAGCAGCCCCCGAACGGCGGCAAACTATGGCTACACCTTC. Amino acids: CASSPRTAANYGYTF.